This TCR beta chain was observed in a study of T cells after yellow fever vaccination. Germline CDR1 and CDR2: SGHTA and FQGNSA. V trimming: 5 bases; J trimming: 2 bases; junction bases outside the gene matches: 5. This CDR3 comprises 16 residues. TCRdb reanalysed the 5' RACE reads using MiXCR and keeps one entry per CDR3 protein. The sample records around 600,000 distinct CDR3 sequences, roughly 12% being singletons. The sample in question was PBMCs, obtained on the day of the yellow fever booster vaccination. The genes are TRBV7-2 and TRBJ2-3, with 12 bases lining up with TRBD2. This TCR came from a man aged 25-40 years who received the YFV17D yellow fever vaccine. CDR3 DNA sequence: TGTGCCAGCAGCCGGCTAGCGGGAGGGAACACAGATACGCAGTATTTT. Encoded protein: CASSRLAGGNTDTQYF.